This T cell receptor (beta chain) was profiled in a study of CD4 T cells in relation to SARS-CoV-2 and coronaviruses. Study findings and constraints: The cross-reactivity analysis covered only spike protein, not other viral proteins. Compared with monoreactive clones, crossreactive clones showed significantly weaker SARS-CoV-2 expansion. No donor gave both pre-pandemic and post-infection samples.

As regards this clone: Its antigen is unknown.

The unexposed donors gave CD4+ T cells in 2011-2018, prior to COVID-19. Naive and memory CD4+ T cell DNA was deep-sequenced without culture. The repertoire was sequenced with immunoSEQ multiplex PCR; TCRdb's copy has only in-frame clones and lacks some. The data contain some 68,000 clones, approximately 93% of them singletons. Per germline, CDR1 MNHEY and CDR2 SVGEGT. This CDR3 spans 15 amino acids. After removal of 6 bases from V and 6 bases from J, the junction contained 7 bases not matched to a gene. The rearrangement uses TRBV6-2 or TRBV6-3 and TRBJ2-5; 13 nucleotides match TRBD2. The source is a human donor in good health. The specimen was naive CD4+ T cells from PBMCs. Noted subset: naive CD4+ T cells isolated by negative enrichment. The CDR3 here is CASSRRLAGGKTQYF. The DNA of the CDR3 is TGTGCCAGCAGCCGCCGACTAGCGGGAGGAAAGACCCAGTACTTC.